The 4 T cell receptor beta chains below all came from one sample that was sequenced in a study of beta chain features in type 1 diabetes. Sequencing targeted expressed TCRB transcripts, as all isolated RNA had been reverse transcribed. Here immunoSEQ multiplex PCR was the method, and the copy in TCRdb shows in-frame clones only, minus some. Of about 470,000 clones listed, approximately 30% were seen once; the top ten hold roughly 0.066%. The source material was naive CD4+ T cells from blood. These receptors all come from a man aged 18-30 years in good health.

Comment on this clone: Additional DNA sequences in this sample encode the identical CDR3. The CDR3 DNA sequence: TGTGCCTGGAGTGCGGACAGGGGGAACTATGGCTACACCTTC. It codes for CAWSADRGNYGYTF. V and J are TRBV30 and TRBJ1-2; 10 bases agree with TRBD1. The V segment lost 1 base and the J segment 2 bases; nucleotides outside the gene matches: 1. The CDR3 runs 14 residues. Germline CDR1 is GTSNPN and CDR2 is SVGIG (reference sequence).

This clone was seen a few times. The CDR3 reads CASSYGSPDTQYF. CDR3 coding DNA: TGCGCCAGCAGCTACGGGAGCCCCGATACGCAGTATTTT. This rearrangement joins TRBV5-1 to TRBJ2-3; TRBD2 might be the D (6 bases). This CDR3 comprises 13 residues. V was trimmed by 3 bases and J by 6 bases, leaving 11 bases between them. Germline CDR1 SGHRS, CDR2 YFSETQ.

The rearrangement uses TRBV4-3 and TRBJ1-4; TRBD1 matches at 7 bases. Per the germline V gene, CDR1 is LGHNA and CDR2 is YSLEER. J gave up 4 bases and V 0 bases, and 5 bases lay outside the gene matches. The CDR3 has 16 residues. In nucleotides, the CDR3 is TGCGCCAGCAGCCAAGAACTGACAGGGAGTAATGAAAAACTGTTTTTT. It yields the protein CASSQELTGSNEKLFF.

The chain joins TRBV9 to TRBJ2-3, with 10 bases identical to TRBD2. The V gene's germline CDR1 is SGDLS and CDR2 YYNGEE. The CDR3 runs 16 residues. V dropped 4 bases and J dropped 4; count of bases not matched to a gene: 9. The DNA for the CDR3 is TGTGCCAGCAGCCCCCGGACTAGCGGAGGCCCAGATACGCAGTATTTT. Residues: CASSPRTSGGPDTQYF.